A single sample gave rise to the 25 T cell receptor beta chains below, sequenced in a study of T cell responses to AZD1222 COVID-19 vaccine. The assay was immunoSEQ multiplex PCR, and TCRdb's table has in-frame clones only and misses some. The repertoire holds roughly 150,000 clones, roughly 89% seen once, with 1.5% to 2% in the top ten. The specimen was peripheral blood, collected on day 0 of AZD1222 vaccination. Receptor source: an adult in good health.

This clone has only one observation. The chain recombines TRBV5-1 with TRBJ1-1; D gene uncertain. Trimming cost V 2 bases and J 2 bases, with 4 bases left between them. Germline V lookup: CDR1 SGHRS, CDR2 YFSETQ. The CDR3 length is 12 residues. Here the CDR3 DNA reads TGCGCCAGCAGCTTTGCAAACACTGAAGCTTTCTTT. This translates into CASSFANTEAFF.

V and J are TRBV6-5 and TRBJ1-3, with TRBD1 as a possible D gene (6 bases). The CDR3 has 14 residues. Trimming left V 5 bases short and J 9 bases short, with 17 bases between. Germline CDR1 reads MNHEY; CDR2 reads SVGAGI. DNA for the CDR3: TGTGCCAGCAGTCCGACAGGTCCGGGTCGCACCATATATTTT. Translated: CASSPTGPGRTIYF.

This rearrangement joins TRBV10-3 to TRBJ2-7; D is possibly TRBD2 (5 bases). Germline V gene lookup returns CDR1 ENHRY and CDR2 SYGVKD. The germline V and J ends were trimmed by 8 bases and 4 bases, with 21 bases remaining between them. CDR3 length: 15 amino acids. CDR3 DNA sequence: TGTGCCATCGGAGGAAGACAACCGTCGCCTTACGAGCAGTACTTC. This gives the protein CAIGGRQPSPYEQYF.

The chain recombines TRBV11-2 with TRBJ2-7; 8 nucleotides agree with TRBD1. The CDR3 length is 14 residues. With V trimmed by 5 bases and J by 0 bases, 3 bases remained unmatched. CDR1 SGHAT and CDR2 FQNNGV come from the germline V gene. This CDR3 reads CASSPGTGSYEQYF. The CDR3 DNA reads as TGTGCCAGCAGCCCCGGGACAGGCTCCTACGAGCAGTACTTC.

The CDR3 DNA reads TGTGCCAGCAGCCTGGGACCCCTTCAATCCCTCCACTTT. It translates to CASSLGPLQSLHF. This sequence joins TRBV7-8 and TRBJ1-6, with a tentative D call TRBD1 (5 bases). This CDR3 has 13 amino acids. V shed 5 bases and J shed 14 bases, with 16 bases lying between them. Germline loops: CDR1 SGHVS, CDR2 FQNEAQ. Filled out from reference TRBV7-8 and TRBJ1-6, the complete variable domain reads GAGVSQSPRYKVAKRGQDVALRCDPISGHVSLFWYQQALGQGPEFLTYFQNEAQLDKSGLPSDRFFAERPEGSVSTLKIQRTQQEDSAVYLCASSLGPLQSLHFGNGTRLTVT.

V usage is TRBV15 and J usage is TRBJ1-2; D remains ambiguous. Germline V gene sequence: CDR1 LNHNV, CDR2 YYDKDF (reference sequence). V was clipped by 4 bases and J by 1 base, with 13 bases between them. This CDR3 has 15 residues. The CDR3: CATSKAPESNYGYTF. CDR3 bases: TGTGCCACCAGCAAAGCCCCGGAAAGTAACTATGGCTACACCTTC.

The chain recombines TRBV9 with TRBJ1-1; TRBD1 matches 8 bases. Germline values: CDR1 SGDLS, CDR2 YYNGEE. The CDR3 is made up of 14 amino acids. The trim removed 0 bases at V and 8 bases at J, leaving 6 bases unmatched. CDR3 residues: CASSVGAGGLEAFF. In DNA form, the CDR3 reads TGTGCCAGCAGCGTAGGGGCAGGGGGCCTCGAAGCTTTCTTT.

The chain is built from TRBV5-8 and TRBJ2-7, with 11 bases that match TRBD2. The CDR3 totals 18 residues. Trimming took 4 bases from V and 4 from J; bases not matched to a gene: 16. CDR1 is SGHTS and CDR2 is YDEGEE in the germline V gene. The CDR3 loop is CASSEGLADYYRGYEQYF. DNA of the CDR3: TGTGCCAGCAGCGAGGGACTAGCGGACTATTACCGGGGGTACGAGCAGTACTTC. The full variable domain, completed using reference TRBV5-8 and TRBJ2-7, is EAGVTQSPTHLIKTRGQQATLRCSPISGHTSVYWYQQALGLGLQFLLWYDEGEERNRGNFPPRFSGRQFPNYSSELNVNALELEDSALYLCASSEGLADYYRGYEQYFGPGTRLTVT.

The chain uses TRBV6-5 and TRBJ1-2; D is possibly TRBD1 (5 bases). Germline-derived CDR1 and CDR2 are MNHEY and SVGAGI. Trimming took 10 bases from V and 8 from J, leaving 23 bases between them. This CDR3 has 14 amino acids. DNA of the CDR3: TGTGCCACCCTTAGGGGTCCGGGAGCAGGAGGCTACACCTTC. Translation: CATLRGPGAGGYTF.

The V call is TRBV12-3 or TRBV12-4, the J call TRBJ1-2, with D hard to call. This CDR3 is 10 amino acids long. V was pared by 5 bases and J by 8 bases, with 6 bases between. CDR3 residues: CASSLGGYTF. CDR3 sequence (DNA): TGTGCCAGCAGTCTCGGAGGCTACACCTTC.

The chain employs TRBV12-3 or TRBV12-4 and TRBJ1-1, with unresolved D. There are 12 residues in the CDR3. With 5 bases removed from V and 11 bases from J, the gap between germline ends came to 15 bases. In nucleotides, the CDR3 is TGTGCCAGCAGTGTGTTTACTACCGGGGCTTTCTTT. Translated: CASSVFTTGAFF.

J is TRBJ2-3 and V is TRBV5-5; D is unclear. There are 13 residues in the CDR3. Looked up from germline, CDR1 is SGHKS and CDR2 is YYEKEE (reference sequence). V was pared by 6 bases and J by 2 bases, with 10 bases between. The CDR3 bases are TGTGCCAGCACCCTTATGTTCACAGATACGCAGTATTTT. As protein: CASTLMFTDTQYF.

CDR3 sequence reads: CASRSSYEQYF. CDR3 sequence (DNA): TGCGCCAGCAGGAGCTCCTACGAGCAGTACTTC. This sequence joins TRBV5-1 and TRBJ2-7; D gene unclear. V was shortened by 5 bases and J by 0 bases, with 3 bases between the two germline ends. The CDR3 is made up of 11 amino acids. Germline V gives CDR1 SGHRS, CDR2 YFSETQ.

On this clone itself: Other DNA sequences within the sample encode an identical CDR3. J is TRBJ2-3 and V is TRBV29-1; no definite D call. The CDR3 is made up of 12 amino acids. Germline lookup yields CDR1 SQVTM and CDR2 ANQGSEA. V was trimmed by 6 bases and J by 1 base, leaving 8 bases between them. In DNA, the CDR3 is TGCAGCGTCGGAACCGGCACAGATACGCAGTATTTT. It specifies CSVGTGTDTQYF.

The chain has TRBV18 and TRBJ1-1, with D possibly TRBD1 on 5 matching bases. Per germline, CDR1 KGHSH and CDR2 LQKENI. With 3 bases removed from V and 7 bases from J, the gap between germline ends came to 18 bases. CDR3 length: 15 residues. CDR3 sequence: CASSPNRDHKGEAFF. The CDR3, as DNA: TGTGCCAGCTCACCCAATCGGGACCATAAGGGTGAAGCTTTCTTT.

The rearrangement links TRBV7-8 to TRBJ1-4; D is undetermined. CDR3 size: 14 residues. CDR1 is SGHVS, CDR2 FQNEAQ, per germline. V was cut by 1 base and J by 8 bases, with 11 bases left in between. CDR3 nucleotides: TGTGCCAGCAGCTTAGAGCCGGGTTGGGAAAAACTGTTTTTT. It is translated as CASSLEPGWEKLFF.

This chain links TRBV7-9 with TRBJ2-3, with 9 bases identical to TRBD2. V lost 1 base, J lost 4 bases, and 6 bases stayed unmatched. Germline loops: CDR1 SEHNR, CDR2 FQNEAQ (reference sequence). The CDR3 covers 16 residues. The CDR3 region has the DNA TGTGCCAGCAGCTTAGTAGCTAGCGGGATCTCAGATACGCAGTATTTT. Its translation: CASSLVASGISDTQYF.

The sample holds one count of this clone. The chain recombines TRBV20-1 with TRBJ1-5; D gene uncertain. The CDR3 consists of 16 residues. Germline assignment: CDR1 DFQATT and CDR2 SNEGSKA (reference sequence). V shed 3 bases and J shed 5 bases, with 20 bases lying between them. CDR3 nucleotides: TGCAGTGCTAGTGGAGCAGTAGGCAGGAGTTATCAGCCCCAGCATTTT. It codes for CSASGAVGRSYQPQHF.

The chain combines TRBV11-3 with TRBJ2-7; 9 bases are a match to TRBD2. Per germline, CDR1 SGHNT and CDR2 YENEEA. Trimming at V came to 0 bases and at J to 7 bases, leaving 7 bases not matched to a gene. This CDR3 is 15 amino acids long. The CDR3 protein is CASSLDAGGPSEQYF. The CDR3 DNA reads TGTGCCAGCAGCTTAGACGCGGGAGGGCCTTCGGAGCAGTACTTC.

This clone was found once. The chain combines TRBV27 with TRBJ1-2; tentatively, D is TRBD1 (6 bases). Germline V gene lookup returns CDR1 MNHEY and CDR2 SMNVEV (reference sequence). V lost 8 bases and J 1 base, leaving 17 bases between the germline ends. The CDR3 is 15 residues long. The CDR3 nucleotides read TGTGCCAGCTTAGGGGGGTCCCCCCTTAACTATGGCTACACCTTC. This gives the protein CASLGGSPLNYGYTF.

This chain links TRBV28 with TRBJ1-1; 9 bases align to TRBD1. Looked up from germline, CDR1 is MDHEN and CDR2 is SYDVKM. This CDR3 region has 18 residues. The J segment lost 5 bases and the V segment lost 8 bases, leaving 21 bases of the junction unmatched. The CDR3 here is CASGEFPIQGTGQTEAFF. Written as DNA, the CDR3 is TGTGCCAGCGGCGAGTTTCCCATTCAAGGGACAGGGCAGACTGAAGCTTTCTTT.

This chain joins TRBV19 and TRBJ1-5; possibly TRBD1 for D (6 bases). The V gene's germline CDR1 is LNHDA and CDR2 SQIVND (reference sequence). CDR3 length equals 15 residues. Deletions cut 7 bases from V and 3 bases from J, with 16 bases between. CDR3 loop: CASTPRGIINQPQHF. As DNA, the CDR3 is TGTGCCAGTACCCCAAGGGGGATCATCAATCAGCCCCAGCATTTT.

The chain carries TRBV5-6 and TRBJ1-5; D unclear. Germline lookup yields CDR1 SGHDT and CDR2 YYEEEE. V lost 0 bases, J lost 3 bases, and 13 bases lay in between. The CDR3 is made up of 16 amino acids. CDR3 in DNA: TGTGCCAGCAGCTTGGGTCTAGGGCAGGTCAATCAGCCCCAGCATTTT. Protein product: CASSLGLGQVNQPQHF. Looking up the rest from reference TRBV5-6 and TRBJ1-5 gives the full variable domain: DAGVTQSPTHLIKTRGQQVTLRCSPKSGHDTVSWYQQALGQGPQFIFQYYEEEERQRGNFPDRFSGHQFPNYSSELNVNALLLGDSALYLCASSLGLGQVNQPQHFGDGTRLSIL.

The gene calls are TRBV4-2 and TRBJ2-1; 8 bases are a match to TRBD2. Unmatched junction bases numbered 10, after V lost 0 bases and J lost 6 bases. The CDR3 covers 17 residues. Germline CDR1 reads LGHNA; CDR2 reads YNFKEQ. CDR3 in amino acids: CASSQDGPPGLVNEQFF. The CDR3 nucleotides are TGTGCCAGCAGCCAAGATGGGCCCCCGGGACTAGTCAATGAGCAGTTCTTC.

The chain links TRBV9 to TRBJ2-3; the D is unclear. There are 13 residues in the CDR3. Between the trimmed V and J ends, which lost 1 base and 5 bases, there was a span of 8 bases. The germline V gene encodes CDR1 SGDLS and CDR2 YYNGEE. DNA for the CDR3: TGTGCCAGCAGCGTACTCCCCCGAGATACGCAGTATTTT. Its protein is CASSVLPRDTQYF. The full variable domain, with the rest looked up from reference TRBV9 and TRBJ2-3, is DSGVTQTPKHLITATGQRVTLRCSPRSGDLSVYWYQQSLDQGLQFLIQYYNGEERAKGNILERFSAQQFPDLHSELNLSSLELGDSALYFCASSVLPRDTQYFGPGTRLTVL.